This T cell receptor (beta chain) was identified in a study of blood T cell repertoires in COVID-19. Study-level background: Nucleic acid was either cDNA or gDNA, and it came from T cells, B-cell-depleted T cells, or PBMCs.

In the study's own analysis: For nucleated cells, counts were estimated from reference gene primer amplification. Some clones are missing from TCRdb's copy, which holds only in-frame ones; the method was immunoSEQ multiplex PCR. V and J calls and clone size are copied from that table; D and trimming were computed from the DNA. The profile shows tens of thousands of clones, 70% to 90% of them singletons. Per germline, CDR1 SQVTM and CDR2 ANQGSEA. The junction had 7 bases not matched to a gene; V was cut back by 6 bases and J by 0 bases. The CDR3 is 15 residues long. The sample consisted of peripheral blood. The TCR comes from a human donor in a cohort sampled during active COVID-19. This rearrangement joins TRBV29-1 to TRBJ2-2; TRBD1 agrees at 7 bases. This chain's CDR3 is CSVRGTEANTGELFF. As DNA, the CDR3 is TGCAGCGTCAGAGGGACAGAGGCGAACACCGGGGAGCTGTTTTTT.